This T cell receptor beta chain was sequenced in a study of blood T cell repertoires in COVID-19. The study assigned cohorts using participant-reported clinical history. Donors of Cohort 3 who recovered were those that had two negative PCRs, clearance, or symptom resolution. V shed 4 bases, J shed 6 bases, and the junction held 9 bases outside the gene matches. The CDR3 spans 17 residues. Germline V CDR1 and CDR2: MGHDK, SYGVNS. Sequencing used immunoSEQ multiplex PCR; TCRdb keeps in-frame clones, though not all of them. The data contain 310,000 or so clones, about nine tenths of them singletons. Sequenced input: PBMCs or T cells enriched from blood (not recorded which). The TCR was taken from a woman between 18 and 29 years old who had recovered from COVID-19. The chain joins TRBV25-1 to TRBJ2-1; 13 bases are shared with TRBD2. Written as DNA, the CDR3 is TGTGCCAGCAGTGGGACTAGCGGGAGTTCATGGGGCAATGAGCAGTTCTTC. It yields the protein CASSGTSGSSWGNEQFF.